This TCR beta chain came from a study of T cell clones after liver transplantation. Study overall: Tolerance: complete withdrawal held at least one year, liver enzymes staying within twice normal.

Assay: immunoSEQ multiplex PCR; the TCRdb copy retains only in-frame clones and omits some. The sample yields over 100,000 clones, around 86% seen once. CDR1 SGHRS and CDR2 YFSETQ come from the germline V gene. V dropped 4 bases and J dropped 0; count of bases not matched to a gene: 12. The CDR3 has 20 residues. The receptor was derived from a human donor who received a liver transplant. V and J are TRBV5-1 and TRBJ2-6, with 11 bases matching TRBD2. The input for sequencing was CD4+ T cells from blood, taken before liver transplant. DNA of the CDR3: TGCGCCAGCAGCGGGACTAGCGGTGGAGCTTCGGTCTCTGGGGCCAACGTCCTGACTTTC. It yields the protein CASSGTSGGASVSGANVLTF.